What follows is one T cell receptor beta chain and its context. The clone's antigen remains unknown. No base-level quality is on record; no much larger clone is a single base apart. This sample was included in a study of cytomegalovirus exposure and HLA in healthy donors (dated by TCRdb to 2017 to 2019). Context from the whole study: The roughly 670 repertoires of the first cohort and the roughly 120 validation repertoires were produced on the same platform, according to a later analysis. The aim of the study was to test whether cataloging public T cell receptors could identify signatures of past pathogen exposure. In addition to the first cohort of about 650 subjects, a separate validation cohort of approximately 110 different subjects was used. To predict cytomegalovirus infection status, the study combined high-throughput TCR immunosequencing, statistical association of individual TCRs with disease status, and machine learning. Study-level results and caveats: Across donors, most TCR sequences were observed very rarely, whereas some public TCRs were present in many individuals. All 120 repertoires were used to score co-occurrence in the validation cohort in a later analysis, because that analysis had no HLA typing for the cohort. The study gave a list of 150 to 200 TCR beta chains associated with cytomegalovirus. Of the cluster scores, about 94% were above 0 in a later analysis, which found that TCRs clustered in the first cohort also tended to co-occur in the approximately 130 validation repertoires. A few of the identified cytomegalovirus-associated TCR beta chains were confirmed in vitro to be specific for cytomegalovirus antigens. The authors suggested that the approach could potentially be extended to other disease states and immunological phenotypes. Cytomegalovirus status was reported to be diagnosed by the classifier with high specificity and sensitivity in both the original and validation cohorts.

The donors were included in the validation cohort of over a hundred subjects, a group kept apart from the roughly 670-subject first cohort. The library was obtained by the immunoSEQ multiplex PCR assay. The source study handled its data this way. A statistical classification framework was built for diagnosing cytomegalovirus status from the catalog of TCR beta chain sequences. The table was pulled from immuneACCESS by TCRdb, which kept in-frame rearrangements only. Such tables lose some clones; where checked, under half of the loss comes from unresolved V genes, and the rest has no known cause. That table is the source of V, J and clone size, and D and trimming were worked out from the DNA. The sample data list 82,000 or so clones, and 90% to 95% of these were observed just once. The top ten constitute more than 0.6% of the sample. CDR1 LNHDA and CDR2 SQIVND are derived from the germline V gene (reference sequence). The junction carries 17 bases between V and J, which are trimmed by 4 bases and 7 bases respectively. The CDR3 runs 15 residues from the cysteine to the phenylalanine. Here the CDR3 DNA is all that survives: 45 bases in frame from base 1.

This TCR derives from a woman between 18 and 29 years old in good health and CMV-seronegative. Sequencing input: PBMCs. The rearrangement joined TRBV19 to TRBJ2-1; no D segment can be confidently identified. The nucleotides are TGTGCCAGTAGTAGCGCCGTGAACCCCGGGAATGAGCAGTTCTTC. Translated, this is CASSSAVNPGNEQFF.